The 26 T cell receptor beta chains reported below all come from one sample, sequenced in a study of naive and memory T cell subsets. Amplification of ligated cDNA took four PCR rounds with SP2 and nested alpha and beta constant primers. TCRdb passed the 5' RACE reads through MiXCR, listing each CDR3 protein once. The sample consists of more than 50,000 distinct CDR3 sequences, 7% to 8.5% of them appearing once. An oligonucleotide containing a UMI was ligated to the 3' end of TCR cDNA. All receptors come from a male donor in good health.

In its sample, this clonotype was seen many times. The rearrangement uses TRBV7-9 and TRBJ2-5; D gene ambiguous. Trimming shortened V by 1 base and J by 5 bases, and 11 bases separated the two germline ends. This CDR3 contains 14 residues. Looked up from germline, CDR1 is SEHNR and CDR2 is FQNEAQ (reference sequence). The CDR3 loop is CASSLELGLETQYF. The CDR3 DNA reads TGTGCCAGCAGCTTAGAGCTGGGTCTGGAGACCCAGTACTTC.

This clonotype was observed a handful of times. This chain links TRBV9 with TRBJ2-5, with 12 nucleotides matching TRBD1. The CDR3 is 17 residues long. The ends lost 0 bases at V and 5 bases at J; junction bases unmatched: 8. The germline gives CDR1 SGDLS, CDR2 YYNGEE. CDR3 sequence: CASSVGDRGRRGETQYF. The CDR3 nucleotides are TGTGCCAGCAGCGTAGGGGACAGGGGGCGAAGAGGTGAGACCCAGTACTTC. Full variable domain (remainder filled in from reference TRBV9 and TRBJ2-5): DSGVTQTPKHLITATGQRVTLRCSPRSGDLSVYWYQQSLDQGLQFLIQYYNGEERAKGNILERFSAQQFPDLHSELNLSSLELGDSALYFCASSVGDRGRRGETQYFGPGTRLLVL.

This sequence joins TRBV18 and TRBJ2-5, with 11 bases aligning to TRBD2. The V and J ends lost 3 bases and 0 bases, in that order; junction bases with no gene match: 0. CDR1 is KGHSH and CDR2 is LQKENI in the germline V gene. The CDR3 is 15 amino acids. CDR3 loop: CASSPGLADQETQYF. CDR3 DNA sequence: TGTGCCAGCTCACCGGGACTAGCGGACCAAGAGACCCAGTACTTC. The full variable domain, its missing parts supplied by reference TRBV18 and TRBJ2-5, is NAGVMQNPRHLVRRRGQEARLRCSPMKGHSHVYWYRQLPEEGLKFMVYLQKENIIDESGMPKERFSAEFPKEGPSILRIQQVVRGDSAAYFCASSPGLADQETQYFGPGTRLLVL.

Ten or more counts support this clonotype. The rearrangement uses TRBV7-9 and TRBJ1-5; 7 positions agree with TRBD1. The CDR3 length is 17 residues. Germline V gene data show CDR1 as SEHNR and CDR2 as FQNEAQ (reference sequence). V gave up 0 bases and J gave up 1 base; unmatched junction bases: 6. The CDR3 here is CASSLAGDSKSNQPQHF. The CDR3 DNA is TGTGCCAGCAGCTTAGCGGGGGACAGTAAAAGCAATCAGCCCCAGCATTTT.

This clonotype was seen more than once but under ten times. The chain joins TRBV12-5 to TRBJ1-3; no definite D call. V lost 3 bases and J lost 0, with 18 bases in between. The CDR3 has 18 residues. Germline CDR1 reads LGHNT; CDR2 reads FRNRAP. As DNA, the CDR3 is TGTGCTAGTGGTTTCGTGGGCGACCCTCATGGCTCTGGAAACACCATATATTTT. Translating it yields CASGFVGDPHGSGNTIYF.

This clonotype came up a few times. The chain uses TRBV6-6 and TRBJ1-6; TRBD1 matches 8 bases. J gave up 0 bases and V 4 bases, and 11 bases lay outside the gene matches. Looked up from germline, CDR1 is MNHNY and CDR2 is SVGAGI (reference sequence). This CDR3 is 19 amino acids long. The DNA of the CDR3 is TGTGCCAGCAGTTCCCCAGACAGGGACAGGAGCTCCTATAATTCACCCCTCCACTTT. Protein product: CASSSPDRDRSSYNSPLHF.

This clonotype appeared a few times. For the CDR3, the DNA is TGTGCCAGTAATCTGTGGTTTGGTTTAGGACAATTTCGCACTGGGGCCAACGTCCTGACTTTC. This gives the protein CASNLWFGLGQFRTGANVLTF. The V gene is TRBV19, the J gene TRBJ2-6, with D maybe TRBD1 (5 bases). CDR3 size: 21 residues. Trimming cost V 7 bases and J 2 bases, with 30 bases left between them. CDR1 is LNHDA, CDR2 SQIVND, per germline (reference sequence). Looking up the rest from reference TRBV19 and TRBJ2-6 gives the full variable domain: DGGITQSPKYLFRKEGQNVTLSCEQNLNHDAMYWYRQDPGQGLRLIYYSQIVNDFQKGDIAEGYSVSREKKESFPLTVTSAQKNPTAFYLCASNLWFGLGQFRTGANVLTFGAGSRLTVL.

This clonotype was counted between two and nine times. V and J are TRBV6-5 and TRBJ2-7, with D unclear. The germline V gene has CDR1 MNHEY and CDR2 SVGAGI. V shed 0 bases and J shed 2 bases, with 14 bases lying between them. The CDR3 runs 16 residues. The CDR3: CASSYSGTGSAYEQYF. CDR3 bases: TGTGCCAGCAGTTACTCGGGTACTGGTTCGGCCTACGAGCAGTACTTC.

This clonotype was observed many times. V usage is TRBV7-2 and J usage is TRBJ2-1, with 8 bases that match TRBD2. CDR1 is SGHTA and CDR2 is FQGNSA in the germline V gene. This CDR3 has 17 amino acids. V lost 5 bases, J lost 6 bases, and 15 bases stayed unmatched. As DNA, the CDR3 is TGTGCCAGCAGCGTTACCGGGACTAGATTTACCCTCAATGAGCAGTTCTTC. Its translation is CASSVTGTRFTLNEQFF.

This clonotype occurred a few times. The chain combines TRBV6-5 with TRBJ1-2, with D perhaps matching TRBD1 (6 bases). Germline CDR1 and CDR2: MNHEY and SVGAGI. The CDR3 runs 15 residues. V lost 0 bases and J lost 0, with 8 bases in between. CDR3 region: CASSYSAGANYGYTF. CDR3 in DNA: TGTGCCAGCAGTTACTCGGCAGGGGCTAACTATGGCTACACCTTC.

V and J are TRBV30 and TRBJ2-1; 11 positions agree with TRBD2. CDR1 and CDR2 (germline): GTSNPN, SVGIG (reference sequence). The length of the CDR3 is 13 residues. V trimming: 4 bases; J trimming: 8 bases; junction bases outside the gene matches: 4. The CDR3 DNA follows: TGTGCCTGGACTAGCGGGAGGCTTGATGAGCAGTTCTTC. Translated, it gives CAWTSGRLDEQFF.

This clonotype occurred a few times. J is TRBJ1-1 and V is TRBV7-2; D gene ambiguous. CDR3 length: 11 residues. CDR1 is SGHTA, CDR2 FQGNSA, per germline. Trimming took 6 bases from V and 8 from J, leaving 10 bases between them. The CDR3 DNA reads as TGTGCCAGCAGAAAGGGCTGGGAAGCTTTCTTT. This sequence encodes CASRKGWEAFF.

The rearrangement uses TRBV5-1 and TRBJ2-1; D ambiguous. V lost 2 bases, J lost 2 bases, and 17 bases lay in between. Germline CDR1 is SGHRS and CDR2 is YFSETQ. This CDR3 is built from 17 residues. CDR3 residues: CASSFAPISFTYNEQFF. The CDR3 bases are TGCGCCAGCAGCTTCGCGCCTATTAGTTTTACCTACAATGAGCAGTTCTTC.

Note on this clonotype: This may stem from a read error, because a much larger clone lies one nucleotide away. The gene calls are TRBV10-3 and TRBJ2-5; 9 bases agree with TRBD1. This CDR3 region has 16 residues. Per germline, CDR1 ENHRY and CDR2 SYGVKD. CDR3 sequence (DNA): TGTGCCATCAGTGGACCGGGACAGGGAACCCAAGAGACCAAGTACTTC. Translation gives CAISGPGQGTQETKYF.

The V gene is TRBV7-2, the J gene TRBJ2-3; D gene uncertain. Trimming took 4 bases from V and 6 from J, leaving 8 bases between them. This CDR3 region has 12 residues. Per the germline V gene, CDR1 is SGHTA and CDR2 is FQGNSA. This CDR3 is CASSSFVDTQYF. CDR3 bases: TGTGCCAGCAGCTCTTTCGTGGATACGCAGTATTTT.

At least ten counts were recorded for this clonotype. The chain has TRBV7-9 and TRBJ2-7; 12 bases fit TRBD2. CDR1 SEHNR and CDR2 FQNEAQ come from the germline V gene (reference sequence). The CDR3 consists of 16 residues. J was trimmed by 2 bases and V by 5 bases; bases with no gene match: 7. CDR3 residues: CASSPQTSGGAYEQYF. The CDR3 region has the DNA TGTGCCAGCAGCCCGCAGACTAGCGGGGGTGCCTACGAGCAGTACTTC.

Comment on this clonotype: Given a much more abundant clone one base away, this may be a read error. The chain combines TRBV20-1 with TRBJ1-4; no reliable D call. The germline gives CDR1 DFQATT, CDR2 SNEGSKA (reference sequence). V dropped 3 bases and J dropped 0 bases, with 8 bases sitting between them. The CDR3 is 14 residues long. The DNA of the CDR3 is TGCAGTGCTAGTAGGAGAACAACTAATGAAAAACTGTTTTTT. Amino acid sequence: CSASRRTTNEKLFF.

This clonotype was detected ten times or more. CDR3 amino acids: CASSPLGQSEAFF. In DNA, the CDR3 is TGTGCCAGCTCACCCCTGGGACAGTCTGAAGCTTTCTTT. This chain connects TRBV18 to TRBJ1-1; 7 bases fit TRBD1. V gave up 3 bases and J gave up 6 bases; unmatched junction bases: 4. This CDR3 is 13 amino acids long. Germline values: CDR1 KGHSH, CDR2 LQKENI. Supplemented by reference TRBV18 and TRBJ1-1, the full variable domain reads NAGVMQNPRHLVRRRGQEARLRCSPMKGHSHVYWYRQLPEEGLKFMVYLQKENIIDESGMPKERFSAEFPKEGPSILRIQQVVRGDSAAYFCASSPLGQSEAFFGQGTRLTVV.

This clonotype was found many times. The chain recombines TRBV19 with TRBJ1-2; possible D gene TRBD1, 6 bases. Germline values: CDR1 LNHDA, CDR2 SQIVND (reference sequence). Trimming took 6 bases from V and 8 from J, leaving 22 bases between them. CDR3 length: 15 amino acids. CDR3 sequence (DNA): TGTGCCAGTAGCGATTCCGGGACAAGCACGGGCGGCTACACCTTC. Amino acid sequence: CASSDSGTSTGGYTF.

The CDR3 DNA sequence: TGTGCCAGCAGTGAACGACTAGCGAGCTACGAGCAGTACTTC. Its translation is CASSERLASYEQYF. J is TRBJ2-7 and V is TRBV2, with 8 nucleotides matching TRBD2. There are 14 residues in the CDR3. V shed 2 bases, J shed 3 bases, and the junction held 3 bases outside the gene matches. Germline V gene data show CDR1 as SNHLY and CDR2 as FYNNEI.

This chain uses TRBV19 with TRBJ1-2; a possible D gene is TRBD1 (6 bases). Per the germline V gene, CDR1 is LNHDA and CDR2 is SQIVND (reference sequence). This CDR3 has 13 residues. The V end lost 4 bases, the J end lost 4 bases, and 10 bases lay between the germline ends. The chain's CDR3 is CASSRTDPYGYTF. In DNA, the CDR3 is TGTGCCAGTAGTAGGACAGACCCCTATGGCTACACCTTC. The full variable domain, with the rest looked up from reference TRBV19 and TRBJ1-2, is DGGITQSPKYLFRKEGQNVTLSCEQNLNHDAMYWYRQDPGQGLRLIYYSQIVNDFQKGDIAEGYSVSREKKESFPLTVTSAQKNPTAFYLCASSRTDPYGYTFGSGTRLTVV.

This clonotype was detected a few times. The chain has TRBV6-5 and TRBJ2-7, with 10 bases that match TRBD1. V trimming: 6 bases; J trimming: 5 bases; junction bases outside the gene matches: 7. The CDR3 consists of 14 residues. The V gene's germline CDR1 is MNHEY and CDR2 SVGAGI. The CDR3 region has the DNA TGTGCCAGCAGACGACCGGGACAGGGGAACGAGCAGTACTTC. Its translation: CASRRPGQGNEQYF.

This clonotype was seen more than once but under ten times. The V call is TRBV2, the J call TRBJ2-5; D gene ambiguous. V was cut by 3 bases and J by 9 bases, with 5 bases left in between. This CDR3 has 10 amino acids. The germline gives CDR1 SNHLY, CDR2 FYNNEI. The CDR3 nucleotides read TGTGCCAGCAGTGAGGGCCCCCAGTACTTC. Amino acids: CASSEGPQYF.

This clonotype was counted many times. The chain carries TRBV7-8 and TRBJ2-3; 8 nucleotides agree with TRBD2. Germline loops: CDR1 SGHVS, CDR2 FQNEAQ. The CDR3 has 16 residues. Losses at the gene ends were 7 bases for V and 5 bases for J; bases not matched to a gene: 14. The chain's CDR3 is CASTPLASGGGDTQYF. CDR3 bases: TGTGCCAGCACCCCCCTGGCATCGGGGGGGGGAGATACGCAGTATTTT.

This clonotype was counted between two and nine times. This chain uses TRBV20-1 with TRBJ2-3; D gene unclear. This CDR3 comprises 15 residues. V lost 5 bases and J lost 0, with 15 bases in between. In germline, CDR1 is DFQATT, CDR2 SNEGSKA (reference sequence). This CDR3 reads CSARMDPRSTDTQYF. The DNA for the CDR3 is TGCAGTGCTCGGATGGACCCCCGAAGCACAGATACGCAGTATTTT.

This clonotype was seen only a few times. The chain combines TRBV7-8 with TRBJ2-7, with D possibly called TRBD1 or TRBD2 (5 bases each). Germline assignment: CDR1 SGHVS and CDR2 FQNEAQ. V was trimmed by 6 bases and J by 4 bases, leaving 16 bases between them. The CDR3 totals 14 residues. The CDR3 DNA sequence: TGTGCCAGCAGACCTCCCGGGACCCTTTACGAGCAGTACTTC. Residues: CASRPPGTLYEQYF.